Sequencing of this T cell receptor (beta chain) was carried out in a study of blood T cell repertoires in COVID-19. This CDR3 comprises 14 residues. Germline V gene data show CDR1 as MNHEY and CDR2 as SVGAGI. V was clipped by 0 bases and J by 6 bases; unmatched bases: 5. Method: immunoSEQ multiplex PCR; TCRdb's copy keeps in-frame clones and lacks some. Here the sample spans approximately 79,000 clones, roughly 90% being singletons. The V and J genes are TRBV6-5 and TRBJ2-7; the match to TRBD1 covers 7 bases. The TCR originated in a man in his sixties with acute or convalescent COVID-19. The sample was peripheral blood. CDR3 bases: TGTGCCAGCAGTTACTCGAGGGGGCTAGGCGAGCAGTACTTC. Amino acid sequence: CASSYSRGLGEQYF.